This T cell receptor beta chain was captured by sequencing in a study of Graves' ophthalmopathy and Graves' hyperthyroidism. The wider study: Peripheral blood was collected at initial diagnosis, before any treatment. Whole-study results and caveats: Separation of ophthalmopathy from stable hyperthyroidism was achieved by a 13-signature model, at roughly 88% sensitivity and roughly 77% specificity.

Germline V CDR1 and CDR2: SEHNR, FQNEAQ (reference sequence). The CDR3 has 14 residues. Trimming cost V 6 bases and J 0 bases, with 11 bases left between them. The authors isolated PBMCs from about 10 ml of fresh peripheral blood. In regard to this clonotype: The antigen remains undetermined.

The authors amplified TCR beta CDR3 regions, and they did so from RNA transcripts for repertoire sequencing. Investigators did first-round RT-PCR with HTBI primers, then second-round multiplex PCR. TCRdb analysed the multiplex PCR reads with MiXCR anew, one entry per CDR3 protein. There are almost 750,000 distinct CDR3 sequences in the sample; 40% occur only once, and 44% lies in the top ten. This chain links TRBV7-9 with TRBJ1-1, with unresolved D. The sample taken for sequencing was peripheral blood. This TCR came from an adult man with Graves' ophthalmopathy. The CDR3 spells CASSFYLLNTEAFF. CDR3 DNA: TGTGCCAGCAGTTTTTACCTTCTGAACACTGAAGCTTTCTTT.